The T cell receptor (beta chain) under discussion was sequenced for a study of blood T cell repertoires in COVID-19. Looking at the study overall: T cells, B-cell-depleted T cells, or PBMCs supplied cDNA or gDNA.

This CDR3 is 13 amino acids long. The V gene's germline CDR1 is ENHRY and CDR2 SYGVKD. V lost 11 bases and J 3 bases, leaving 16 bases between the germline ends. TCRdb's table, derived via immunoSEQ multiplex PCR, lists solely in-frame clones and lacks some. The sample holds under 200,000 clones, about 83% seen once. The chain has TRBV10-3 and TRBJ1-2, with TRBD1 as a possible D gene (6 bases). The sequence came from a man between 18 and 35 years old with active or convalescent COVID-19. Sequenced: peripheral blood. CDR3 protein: CASSQGTYYGYTF. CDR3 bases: TGTGCCTCGAGTCAGGGGACCTACTATGGCTACACCTTC.